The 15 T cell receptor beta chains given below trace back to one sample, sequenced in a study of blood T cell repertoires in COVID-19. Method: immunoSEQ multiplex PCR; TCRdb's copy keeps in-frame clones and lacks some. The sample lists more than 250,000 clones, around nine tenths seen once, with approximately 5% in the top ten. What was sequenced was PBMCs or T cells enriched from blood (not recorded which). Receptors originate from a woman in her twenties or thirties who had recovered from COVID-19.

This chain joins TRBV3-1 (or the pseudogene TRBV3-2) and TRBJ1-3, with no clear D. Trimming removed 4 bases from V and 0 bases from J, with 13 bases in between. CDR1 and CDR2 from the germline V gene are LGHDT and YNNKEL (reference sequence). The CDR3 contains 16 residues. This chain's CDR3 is CASSPPGVLSGNTIYF. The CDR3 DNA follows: TGTGCCAGCAGCCCACCCGGAGTCCTCTCTGGAAACACCATATATTTT.

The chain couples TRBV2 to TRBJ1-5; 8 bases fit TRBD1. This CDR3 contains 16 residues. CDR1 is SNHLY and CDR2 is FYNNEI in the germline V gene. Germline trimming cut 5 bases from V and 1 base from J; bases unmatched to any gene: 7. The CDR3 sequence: CASSPQGGRSNQPQHF. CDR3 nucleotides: TGTGCCAGCAGTCCACAGGGGGGAAGAAGCAATCAGCCCCAGCATTTT.

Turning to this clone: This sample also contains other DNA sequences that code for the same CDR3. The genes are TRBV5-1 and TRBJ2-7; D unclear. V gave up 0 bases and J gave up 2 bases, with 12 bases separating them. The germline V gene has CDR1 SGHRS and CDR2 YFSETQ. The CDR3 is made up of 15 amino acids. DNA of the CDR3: TGCGCCAGCAGCTTGGCGGGTACAAACGCCTACGAGCAGTACTTC. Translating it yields CASSLAGTNAYEQYF.

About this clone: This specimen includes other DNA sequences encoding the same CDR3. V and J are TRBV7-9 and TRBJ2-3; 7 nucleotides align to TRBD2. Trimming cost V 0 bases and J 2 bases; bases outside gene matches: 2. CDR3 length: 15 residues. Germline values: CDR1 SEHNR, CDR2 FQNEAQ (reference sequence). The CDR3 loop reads CASSLAGGITDTQYF. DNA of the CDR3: TGTGCCAGCAGCTTAGCGGGGGGGATCACAGATACGCAGTATTTT.

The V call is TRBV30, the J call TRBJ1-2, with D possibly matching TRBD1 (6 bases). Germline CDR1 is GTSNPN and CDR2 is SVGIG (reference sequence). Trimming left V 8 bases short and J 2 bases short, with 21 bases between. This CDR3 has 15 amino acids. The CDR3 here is CATNRVRAGNYGYTF. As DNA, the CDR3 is TGTGCCACCAACAGGGTCCGTGCCGGAAACTATGGCTACACCTTC.

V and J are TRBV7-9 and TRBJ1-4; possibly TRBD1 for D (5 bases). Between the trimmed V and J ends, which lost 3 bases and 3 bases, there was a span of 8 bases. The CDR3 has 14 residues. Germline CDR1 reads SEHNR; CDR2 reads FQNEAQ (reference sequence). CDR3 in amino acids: CASSLAGSNEKLFF. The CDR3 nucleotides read TGTGCCAGCAGCTTGGCAGGGTCTAATGAAAAACTGTTTTTT.

The CDR3 protein is CASGPGNSYEQYF. The CDR3, as DNA: TGCGCCAGCGGCCCAGGGAACTCCTACGAGCAGTACTTC. The rearrangement joins TRBV4-1 to TRBJ2-7; a possible D gene is TRBD1 (5 bases). The germline V and J ends were trimmed by 8 bases and 0 bases, with 11 bases remaining between them. There are 13 residues in the CDR3. Germline loops: CDR1 MGHRA, CDR2 YSYEKL.

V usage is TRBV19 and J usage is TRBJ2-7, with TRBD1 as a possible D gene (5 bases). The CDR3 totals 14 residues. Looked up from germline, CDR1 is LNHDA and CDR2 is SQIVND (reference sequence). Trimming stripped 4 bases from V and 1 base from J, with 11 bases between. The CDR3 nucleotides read TGTGCCAGTAGTACACAGGTACCTTCCTACGAGCAGTACTTC. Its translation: CASSTQVPSYEQYF.

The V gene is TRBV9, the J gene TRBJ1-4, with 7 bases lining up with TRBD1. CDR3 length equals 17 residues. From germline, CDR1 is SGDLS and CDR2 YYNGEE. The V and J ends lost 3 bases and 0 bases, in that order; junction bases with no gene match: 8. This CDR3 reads CASSAGQHWTTNEKLFF. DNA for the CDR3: TGTGCCAGCAGCGCGGGACAGCATTGGACAACTAATGAAAAACTGTTTTTT.

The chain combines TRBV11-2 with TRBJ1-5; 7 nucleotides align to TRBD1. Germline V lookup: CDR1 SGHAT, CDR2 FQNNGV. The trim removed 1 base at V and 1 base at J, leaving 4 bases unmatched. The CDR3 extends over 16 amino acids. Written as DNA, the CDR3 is TGTGCCAGCAGCTTAGCCCAGGGGGTCAGCAATCAGCCCCAGCATTTT. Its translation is CASSLAQGVSNQPQHF.

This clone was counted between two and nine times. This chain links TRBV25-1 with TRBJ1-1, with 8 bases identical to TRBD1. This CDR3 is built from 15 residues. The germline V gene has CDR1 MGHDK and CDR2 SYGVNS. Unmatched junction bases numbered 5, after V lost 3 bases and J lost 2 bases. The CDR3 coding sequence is TGTGCCAGCAGTGATTACAGGGGGAAAAACACTGAAGCTTTCTTT. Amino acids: CASSDYRGKNTEAFF.

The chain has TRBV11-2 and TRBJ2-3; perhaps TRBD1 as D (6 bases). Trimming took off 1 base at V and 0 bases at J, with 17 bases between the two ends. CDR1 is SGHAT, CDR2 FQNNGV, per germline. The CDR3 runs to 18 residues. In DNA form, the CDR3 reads TGTGCCAGCAGCTTAGGCCAGGGGCTCGCTCTTAGCACAGATACGCAGTATTTT. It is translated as CASSLGQGLALSTDTQYF.

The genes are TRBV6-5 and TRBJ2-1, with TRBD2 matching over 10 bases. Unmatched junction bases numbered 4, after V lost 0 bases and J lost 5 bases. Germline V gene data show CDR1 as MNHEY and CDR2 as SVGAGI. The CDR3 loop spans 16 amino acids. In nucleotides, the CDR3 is TGTGCCAGCAGTTACTCGGGTCTAGCGGGGGACAATGAGCAGTTCTTC. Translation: CASSYSGLAGDNEQFF.

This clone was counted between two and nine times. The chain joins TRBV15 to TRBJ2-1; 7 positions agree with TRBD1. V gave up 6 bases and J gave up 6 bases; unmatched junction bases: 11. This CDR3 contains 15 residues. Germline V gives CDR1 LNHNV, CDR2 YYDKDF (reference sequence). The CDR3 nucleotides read TGTGCCACCAGTACTACCAGATACAGGGGCAATGAGCAGTTCTTC. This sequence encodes CATSTTRYRGNEQFF.

The CDR3, as DNA: TGCGCCAGCAGCCGGGACAGGGCTAATTACGAGCAGTACTTC. Translated, it gives CASSRDRANYEQYF. V gene TRBV5-1 combines with J gene TRBJ2-7, with 9 bases lining up with TRBD1. Germline V gene data show CDR1 as SGHRS and CDR2 as YFSETQ. The V and J ends lost 4 bases and 4 bases, in that order; junction bases with no gene match: 6. The CDR3 length is 14 residues.